The clone carrying this T cell receptor (beta chain) was seen only once. The target antigen is unknown. This specimen belongs to a study of T cell responses to AZD1222 COVID-19 vaccine. At the level of the study: Both about-4-week and about-12-week second-dose recipients were combined.

The data were produced by immunoSEQ multiplex PCR, yet TCRdb's version contains in-frame clones alone and is incomplete. The sample records 130,000 to 150,000 clones, around 88% being singletons. The CDR3 totals 18 residues. Germline CDR1 reads SGHAT; CDR2 reads FQNNGV. V was shortened by 1 base and J by 6 bases, with 19 bases between the two germline ends. Points from the study as a whole: Without day 14 samples, only post-peak T cell repertoires were studied. Recipients of AZD1222 seropositive at baseline numbered only five or six. Rises in breadth and depth of Spike-specific TCRs came after two AZD1222 doses.

The J gene is TRBJ1-6, the V gene TRBV11-2; D perhaps matches TRBD1 (5 bases). The source is an adult in good health. The sequences come from peripheral blood, collected on day 0 of AZD1222 vaccination. In DNA, the CDR3 is TGTGCCAGCAGCTTAGTGGCCCCCGCAGGGTTGGGTAATTCACCCCTCCACTTT. This gives the protein CASSLVAPAGLGNSPLHF.